Below are 25 T cell receptor beta chains sequenced from a single sample in a study of blood T cell repertoires in COVID-19. Here immunoSEQ multiplex PCR was the method, and the copy in TCRdb shows in-frame clones only, minus some. The table has around 200,000 clones, 84% seen once. Specimen: peripheral blood. The receptors derive from a human donor in a cohort sampled during active COVID-19.

The chain links TRBV3-1 (or the pseudogene TRBV3-2) to TRBJ2-3; 10 nucleotides line up with TRBD2. Germline CDR1 is LGHDT and CDR2 is YNNKEL (reference sequence). The CDR3 is 20 residues long. The V and J ends lost 4 bases and 6 bases, in that order; junction bases with no gene match: 22. The CDR3 nucleotides are TGTGCCAGCAGCCCAGAATCGGGTCTAGCGGGGGTCCAAGGCTTGGATACGCAGTATTTT. As protein: CASSPESGLAGVQGLDTQYF.

In DNA, the CDR3 is TGCGCCAGCCGCATGGCCGGGACAGAACACAATGAGCAGTTCTTC. Translated, it gives CASRMAGTEHNEQFF. V gene TRBV5-1 combines with J gene TRBJ2-1, with TRBD1 matching 7 bases. Germline loops: CDR1 SGHRS, CDR2 YFSETQ. This CDR3 has 15 residues. Trimming at V came to 7 bases and at J to 5 bases, leaving 12 bases not matched to a gene.

The chain carries TRBV21-1 and TRBJ1-5; the table's D gene call, TRBD1, was not cross checked with the DNA. TRBV21-1 is a listed pseudogene. The CDR3 runs 17 residues. The CDR3 here is CASSKWVGQASNQPQHF. CDR3 nucleotides: TGTGCCAGCAGCAAGTGGGTTGGACAGGCTAGCAATCAGCCCCAGCATTTT.

This sequence joins TRBV6-5 and TRBJ1-2; D gene ambiguous. CDR1 is MNHEY and CDR2 is SVGAGI in the germline V gene. The CDR3 consists of 12 residues. Trimming took off 7 bases at V and 4 bases at J, with 10 bases between the two ends. The CDR3 bases are TGTGCCAGCACATATTCGGGCTATGGCTACACCTTC. This translates into CASTYSGYGYTF.

The J gene is TRBJ1-6, the V gene TRBV10-2, with TRBD1 matching over 8 bases. CDR1 and CDR2 (germline): WSHSY, SAAADI. The CDR3 is 15 residues long. Trimming cost V 4 bases and J 8 bases; bases outside gene matches: 7. CDR3 sequence (DNA): TGCGCCAGCAGTGCCGACAGGGGCCCCCATTCACCCCTCCACTTT. Its translation: CASSADRGPHSPLHF.

J is TRBJ2-2 and V is TRBV11-3; D remains unclear. Trimming stripped 4 bases from V and 5 bases from J, with 11 bases between. The CDR3 covers 14 residues. CDR1 is SGHNT, CDR2 YENEEA, per germline. In DNA form, the CDR3 reads TGTGCCAGCAGCTCCACCAGAAAAACCGGGGAGCTGTTTTTT. It specifies CASSSTRKTGELFF. The full variable domain, its missing parts supplied by reference TRBV11-3 and TRBJ2-2, is EAGVVQSPRYKIIEKKQPVAFWCNPISGHNTLYWYLQNLGQGPELLIRYENEEAVDDSQLPKDRFSAERLKGVDSTLKIQPAELGDSAVYLCASSSTRKTGELFFGEGSRLTVL.

The V and J genes are TRBV5-6 and TRBJ1-1; D might be TRBD1 (6 bases). In germline, CDR1 is SGHDT, CDR2 YYEEEE. The CDR3 length is 16 residues. Trimming pared 4 bases from V and 5 bases from J, leaving 21 bases between. The CDR3 loop is CASSRTGRLESTEAFF. The CDR3 DNA is TGTGCCAGCAGCCGTACAGGGCGTCTAGAGTCGACTGAAGCTTTCTTT.

The chain employs TRBV6-2 or TRBV6-3 and TRBJ1-1, with unresolved D. The V end lost 1 base, the J end lost 3 bases, and 9 bases lay between the germline ends. This CDR3 has 14 amino acids. CDR1 and CDR2 from the germline V gene are MNHEY and SVGEGT. DNA of the CDR3: TGTGCCAGCAGTTACTGGAGGGAGCACACTGAAGCTTTCTTT. Protein: CASSYWREHTEAFF.

The V gene is TRBV4-1, the J gene TRBJ1-5; no clear D. Germline V gene lookup returns CDR1 MGHRA and CDR2 YSYEKL. The CDR3 covers 16 residues. V lost 1 base and J 4 bases, leaving 14 bases between the germline ends. CDR3 sequence (DNA): TGCGCCAGCAGCCAAGGACTAGGGATAGGGAATCAGCCCCAGCATTTT. The encoded protein is CASSQGLGIGNQPQHF.

This clone was recorded a few times. V gene TRBV12-3 or TRBV12-4 combines with J gene TRBJ1-2; no clear D gene. The CDR3 length is 13 residues. Trimming stripped 6 bases from V and 6 bases from J, with 14 bases between. This chain's CDR3 is CASRLRPADGYTF. In DNA form, the CDR3 reads TGTGCCAGCAGACTACGGCCGGCAGATGGCTACACCTTC.

The J gene is TRBJ1-2, the V gene TRBV5-1, with D unresolved. The CDR3 is 13 amino acids. Germline CDR1 reads SGHRS; CDR2 reads YFSETQ. With 0 bases removed from V and 5 bases from J, the gap between germline ends came to 8 bases. The CDR3 sequence: CASSLATEYGYTF. CDR3 coding DNA: TGCGCCAGCAGCTTGGCGACTGAGTATGGCTACACCTTC.

The chain recombines TRBV5-1 with TRBJ1-2, with TRBD1 identical over 8 bases. Trimming cost V 4 bases and J 6 bases; bases outside gene matches: 8. There are 14 residues in the CDR3. Germline assignment: CDR1 SGHRS and CDR2 YFSETQ. The CDR3 bases are TGCGCCAGCAGCCAAGGACAGGGTGCGCATGGCTACACCTTC. Amino acid sequence: CASSQGQGAHGYTF. Combining the CDR3 with reference TRBV5-1 and TRBJ1-2 gives the whole variable domain KAGVTQTPRYLIKTRGQQVTLSCSPISGHRSVSWYQQTPGQGLQFLFEYFSETQRNKGNFPGRFSGRQFSNSRSEMNVSTLELGDSALYLCASSQGQGAHGYTFGSGTRLTVV.

This chain joins TRBV9 and TRBJ2-2; 7 bases agree with TRBD1. The V segment lost 2 bases and the J segment 2 bases; nucleotides outside the gene matches: 3. The CDR3 runs to 15 residues. Germline-derived CDR1 and CDR2 are SGDLS and YYNGEE. The CDR3 is CASSVAGGNTGELFF. CDR3 DNA sequence: TGTGCCAGCAGCGTGGCAGGGGGTAACACCGGGGAGCTGTTTTTT. Filled out from reference TRBV9 and TRBJ2-2, the complete variable domain reads DSGVTQTPKHLITATGQRVTLRCSPRSGDLSVYWYQQSLDQGLQFLIQYYNGEERAKGNILERFSAQQFPDLHSELNLSSLELGDSALYFCASSVAGGNTGELFFGEGSRLTVL.

The chain joins TRBV3-1 (or the pseudogene TRBV3-2) to TRBJ2-1; D is perhaps TRBD2 (5 bases). The germline V and J ends were trimmed by 4 bases and 7 bases, with 17 bases remaining between them. The CDR3 covers 15 residues. In germline, CDR1 is LGHDT, CDR2 YNNKEL (reference sequence). The CDR3 loop reads CASSPLAGVGNEQFF. The CDR3 region has the DNA TGTGCCAGCAGCCCTTTAGCCGGGGTGGGGAATGAGCAGTTCTTC.

The V call is TRBV6-5, the J call TRBJ1-2; TRBD1 agrees at 10 bases. The germline V gene has CDR1 MNHEY and CDR2 SVGAGI. There are 15 residues in the CDR3. Unmatched junction bases numbered 6, after V lost 4 bases and J lost 4 bases. The CDR3 loop reads CASSSRDRGRYGYTF. Here the CDR3 DNA reads TGTGCCAGCAGTTCTCGGGACAGGGGACGCTATGGCTACACCTTC.

The V and J genes are TRBV9 and TRBJ2-1, with 10 bases identical to TRBD2. CDR3 length equals 17 residues. J was trimmed by 2 bases and V by 3 bases; bases with no gene match: 8. The germline V gene has CDR1 SGDLS and CDR2 YYNGEE. As DNA, the CDR3 is TGTGCCAGCAGCGCCTCCGGGACTAGCGAGACCTACAATGAGCAGTTCTTC. Protein: CASSASGTSETYNEQFF.

This clone appeared once. The genes are TRBV5-4 and TRBJ1-6, with 9 bases fitting TRBD1. Looked up from germline, CDR1 is SGHNT and CDR2 is YYREEE (reference sequence). The CDR3 extends over 14 amino acids. The V and J ends lost 3 bases and 10 bases, in that order; junction bases with no gene match: 5. CDR3 amino acids: CASSWDRDGSPLHF. DNA of the CDR3: TGTGCCAGCAGCTGGGACAGGGATGGATCACCCCTCCACTTT. Full variable domain (remainder filled in from reference TRBV5-4 and TRBJ1-6): ETGVTQSPTHLIKTRGQQVTLRCSSQSGHNTVSWYQQALGQGPQFIFQYYREEENGRGNFPPRFSGLQFPNYSSELNVNALELDDSALYLCASSWDRDGSPLHFGNGTRLTVT.

This clone appeared a single time. The chain uses TRBV5-1 and TRBJ1-1; weak D call: TRBD1 (6 bases). The CDR3 covers 14 residues. Looked up from germline, CDR1 is SGHRS and CDR2 is YFSETQ. V lost 0 bases and J 5 bases, leaving 11 bases between the germline ends. This CDR3 is CASSLDRVATEAFF. CDR3 bases: TGCGCCAGCAGCTTGGACAGGGTGGCGACTGAAGCTTTCTTT.

The chain has TRBV7-6 and TRBJ1-1; 7 nucleotides agree with TRBD1. CDR3 length equals 15 residues. Losses at the gene ends were 0 bases for V and 1 base for J; bases not matched to a gene: 2. Germline V gene lookup returns CDR1 SGHVS and CDR2 FNYEAQ. The chain's CDR3 is CASSLATGTNTEAFF. Here the CDR3 DNA reads TGTGCCAGCAGCTTAGCGACAGGGACGAACACTGAAGCTTTCTTT. Variable domain in full (rest from reference TRBV7-6 and TRBJ1-1): GAGVSQSPRYKVTKRGQDVALRCDPISGHVSLYWYRQALGQGPEFLTYFNYEAQQDKSGLPNDRFSAERPEGSISTLTIQRTEQRDSAMYRCASSLATGTNTEAFFGQGTRLTVV.

This clone was observed once. The chain is built from TRBV19 and TRBJ1-1, with D uncertain. The V and J ends lost 5 bases and 5 bases respectively, with 12 bases between them. The germline CDR1 and CDR2 sequences are LNHDA and SQIVND (reference sequence). CDR3 length equals 13 residues. The CDR3 DNA sequence: TGTGCCAGTAGTCCGTGGAGGAATACTGAAGCTTTCTTT. Translation: CASSPWRNTEAFF.

V and J are TRBV5-1 and TRBJ1-6, with D unresolved. The V end lost 4 bases, the J end lost 2 bases, and 13 bases lay between the germline ends. The germline gives CDR1 SGHRS, CDR2 YFSETQ. The CDR3 is 16 residues long. The CDR3 here is CASSVAVGAYNSPLHF. In nucleotides, the CDR3 is TGCGCCAGCAGCGTCGCCGTCGGGGCCTATAATTCACCCCTCCACTTT.

CDR3 sequence reads: CASSLAGSETQYF. CDR3 sequence (DNA): TGTGCCAGCAGCTTAGCGGGGAGTGAGACCCAGTACTTC. The chain employs TRBV7-6 and TRBJ2-5; possibly TRBD2 for D (5 bases). V shed 0 bases and J shed 5 bases, with 7 bases lying between them. Per the germline V gene, CDR1 is SGHVS and CDR2 is FNYEAQ. This CDR3 is built from 13 residues.

The rearrangement links TRBV7-8 to TRBJ1-2; D is ambiguous. V lost 5 bases and J lost 7, with 17 bases in between. The CDR3 contains 14 residues. In germline, CDR1 is SGHVS, CDR2 FQNEAQ. The DNA for the CDR3 is TGTGCCAGCAGCCCACGGGGTTGGCGCGGTGGCTACACCTTC. It specifies CASSPRGWRGGYTF.

A word on this clone: At one end the junction does not follow the germline gene, possibly because of a read error. J is TRBJ1-4 and V is TRBV12-3 or TRBV12-4; D remains ambiguous. The CDR3 has 13 residues. CDR3: CASNTRVNDKLFF. The CDR3 coding sequence is TGTGCCAGCAATACGAGGGTCAATGACAAACTGTTTTTT.

This clone was found once. V gene TRBV7-3 combines with J gene TRBJ2-5, with 9 nucleotides matching TRBD2. CDR3 length: 15 amino acids. Trimming removed 5 bases from V and 4 bases from J; junction bases left unmatched: 8. Germline assignment: CDR1 SGHTA and CDR2 FQGTGA. The CDR3 DNA is TGTGCCAGCAGCCCGGGGTTAGCGGGGGTAGAGACCCAGTACTTC. Amino acids: CASSPGLAGVETQYF. The full variable domain, completed using reference TRBV7-3 and TRBJ2-5, is GAGVSQTPSNKVTEKGKYVELRCDPISGHTALYWYRQSLGQGPEFLIYFQGTGAADDSGLPNDRFFAVRPEGSVSTLKIQRTERGDSAVYLCASSPGLAGVETQYFGPGTRLLVL.